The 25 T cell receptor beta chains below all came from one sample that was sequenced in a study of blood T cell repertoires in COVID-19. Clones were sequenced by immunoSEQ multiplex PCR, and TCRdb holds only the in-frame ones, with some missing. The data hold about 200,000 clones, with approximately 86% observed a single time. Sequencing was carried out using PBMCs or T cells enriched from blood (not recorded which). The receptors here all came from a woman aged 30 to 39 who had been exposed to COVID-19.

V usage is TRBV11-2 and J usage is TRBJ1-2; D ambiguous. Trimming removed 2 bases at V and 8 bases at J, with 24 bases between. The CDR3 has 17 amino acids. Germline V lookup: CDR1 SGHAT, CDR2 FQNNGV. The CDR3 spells CASSLTRFLGSAGGYTF. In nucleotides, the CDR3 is TGTGCCAGCAGCTTAACGCGTTTTTTGGGATCGGCGGGGGGCTACACCTTC. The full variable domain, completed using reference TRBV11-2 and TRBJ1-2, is EAGVAQSPRYKIIEKRQSVAFWCNPISGHATLYWYQQILGQGPKLLIQFQNNGVVDDSQLPKDRFSAERLKGVDSTLKIQPAKLEDSAVYLCASSLTRFLGSAGGYTFGSGTRLTVV.

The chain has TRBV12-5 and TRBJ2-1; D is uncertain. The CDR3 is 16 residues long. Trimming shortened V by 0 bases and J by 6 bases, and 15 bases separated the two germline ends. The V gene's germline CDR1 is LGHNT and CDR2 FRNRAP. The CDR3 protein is CASGLVHLSWANEQFF. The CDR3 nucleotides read TGTGCTAGTGGTTTGGTACACCTTAGTTGGGCCAATGAGCAGTTCTTC.

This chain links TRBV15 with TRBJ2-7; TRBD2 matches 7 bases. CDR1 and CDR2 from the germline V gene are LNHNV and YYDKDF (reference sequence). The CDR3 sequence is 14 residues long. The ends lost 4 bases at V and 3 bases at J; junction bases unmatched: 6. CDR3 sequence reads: CATSTDTGGYEQYF. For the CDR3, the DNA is TGTGCCACCAGCACTGACACGGGAGGCTACGAGCAGTACTTC.

In DNA, the CDR3 is TGTGCCAGCCGCCCCCCGGGACTAGCGGGGACAGATACGCAGTATTTT. Protein: CASRPPGLAGTDTQYF. The V gene is TRBV2, the J gene TRBJ2-3; 13 bases map to TRBD2. J was trimmed by 3 bases and V by 8 bases; bases with no gene match: 8. In germline, CDR1 is SNHLY, CDR2 FYNNEI. The CDR3 totals 16 residues.

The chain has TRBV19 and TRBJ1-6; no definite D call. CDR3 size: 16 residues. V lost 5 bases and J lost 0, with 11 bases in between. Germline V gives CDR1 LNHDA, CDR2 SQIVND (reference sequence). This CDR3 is CASSPRWSSYNSPLHF. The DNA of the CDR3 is TGTGCCAGTAGTCCGCGCTGGAGCTCCTATAATTCACCCCTCCACTTT.

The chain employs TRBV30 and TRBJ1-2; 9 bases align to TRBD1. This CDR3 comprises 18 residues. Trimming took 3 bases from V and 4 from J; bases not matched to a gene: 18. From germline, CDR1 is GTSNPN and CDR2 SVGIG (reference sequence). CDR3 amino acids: CAWSRLTGGPLASYGYTF. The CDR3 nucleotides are TGTGCCTGGAGCCGTTTGACAGGGGGACCGTTAGCCTCCTATGGCTACACCTTC.

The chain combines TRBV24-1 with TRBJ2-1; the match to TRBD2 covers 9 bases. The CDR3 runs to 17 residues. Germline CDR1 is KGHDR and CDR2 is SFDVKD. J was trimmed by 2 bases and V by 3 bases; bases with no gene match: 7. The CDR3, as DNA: TGTGCCACCAGTGATGTGCGGGGGGGCAGTCCCTACAATGAGCAGTTCTTC. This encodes CATSDVRGGSPYNEQFF.

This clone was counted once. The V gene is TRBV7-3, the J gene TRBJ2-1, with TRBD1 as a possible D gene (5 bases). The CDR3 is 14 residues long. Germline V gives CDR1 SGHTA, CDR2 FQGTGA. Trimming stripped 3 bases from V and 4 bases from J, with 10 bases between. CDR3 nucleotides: TGTGCCAGCAGCTTGTCCAGGGCGTACAATGAGCAGTTCTTC. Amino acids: CASSLSRAYNEQFF.

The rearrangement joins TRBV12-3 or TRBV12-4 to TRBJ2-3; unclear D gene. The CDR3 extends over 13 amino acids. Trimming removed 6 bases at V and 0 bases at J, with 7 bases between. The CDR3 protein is CASSTKSTDTQYF. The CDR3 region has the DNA TGTGCCAGCAGCACTAAAAGCACAGATACGCAGTATTTT.

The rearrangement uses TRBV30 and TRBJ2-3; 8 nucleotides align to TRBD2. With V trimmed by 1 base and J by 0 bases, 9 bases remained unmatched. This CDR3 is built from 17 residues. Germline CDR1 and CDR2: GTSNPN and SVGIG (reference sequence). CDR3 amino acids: CAWSGAGGAGSTDTQYF. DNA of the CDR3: TGTGCCTGGAGTGGGGCGGGAGGTGCAGGTAGCACAGATACGCAGTATTTT.

The CDR3 here is CASSLGGQGTYGYTF. In nucleotides, the CDR3 is TGTGCCAGCAGTTTAGGGGGACAGGGGACCTATGGCTACACCTTC. The chain employs TRBV28 and TRBJ1-2; 10 nucleotides line up with TRBD1. The CDR3 is 15 amino acids. Germline trimming cut 2 bases from V and 4 bases from J; bases unmatched to any gene: 4. The germline V gene encodes CDR1 MDHEN and CDR2 SYDVKM.

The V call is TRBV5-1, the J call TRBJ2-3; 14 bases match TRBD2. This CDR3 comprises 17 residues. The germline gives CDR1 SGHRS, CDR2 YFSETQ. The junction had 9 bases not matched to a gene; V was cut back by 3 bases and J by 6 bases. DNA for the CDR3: TGCGCCAGCAGCTCCGCGGGACTAGCGGGGGCTGGGGATACGCAGTATTTT. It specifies CASSSAGLAGAGDTQYF.

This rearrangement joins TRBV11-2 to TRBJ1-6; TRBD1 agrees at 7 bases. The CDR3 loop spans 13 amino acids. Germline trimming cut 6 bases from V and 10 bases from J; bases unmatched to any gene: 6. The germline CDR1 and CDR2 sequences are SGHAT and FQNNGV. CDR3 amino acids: CASSRTGDSPLHF. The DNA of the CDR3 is TGTGCCAGCAGTCGAACAGGGGACTCACCCCTCCACTTT.

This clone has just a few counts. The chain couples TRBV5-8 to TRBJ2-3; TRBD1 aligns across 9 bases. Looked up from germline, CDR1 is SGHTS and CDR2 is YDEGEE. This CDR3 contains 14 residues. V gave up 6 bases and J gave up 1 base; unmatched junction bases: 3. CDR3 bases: TGTGCCAGCAACCGACAGGGGGGCACAGATACGCAGTATTTT. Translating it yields CASNRQGGTDTQYF.

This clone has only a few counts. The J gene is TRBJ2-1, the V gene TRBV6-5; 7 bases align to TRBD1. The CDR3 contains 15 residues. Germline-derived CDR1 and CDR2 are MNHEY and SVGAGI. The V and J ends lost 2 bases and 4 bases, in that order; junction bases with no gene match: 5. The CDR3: CASSYGTDGYNEQFF. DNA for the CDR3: TGTGCCAGCAGTTACGGGACAGACGGATACAATGAGCAGTTCTTC.

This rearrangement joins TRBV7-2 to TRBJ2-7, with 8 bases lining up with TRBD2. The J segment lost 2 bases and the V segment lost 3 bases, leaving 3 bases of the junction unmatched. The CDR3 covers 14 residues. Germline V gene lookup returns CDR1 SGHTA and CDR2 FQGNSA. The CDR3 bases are TGTGCCAGCAGCTTGGGACTAGTCACCTACGAGCAGTACTTC. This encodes CASSLGLVTYEQYF.

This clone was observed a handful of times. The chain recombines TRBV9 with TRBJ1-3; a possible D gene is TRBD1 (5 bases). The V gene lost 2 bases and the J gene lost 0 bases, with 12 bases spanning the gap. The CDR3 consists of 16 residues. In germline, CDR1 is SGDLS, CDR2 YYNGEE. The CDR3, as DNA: TGTGCCAGCAGCGTGGGGACTCCTCTCTCTGGAAACACCATATATTTT. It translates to CASSVGTPLSGNTIYF.

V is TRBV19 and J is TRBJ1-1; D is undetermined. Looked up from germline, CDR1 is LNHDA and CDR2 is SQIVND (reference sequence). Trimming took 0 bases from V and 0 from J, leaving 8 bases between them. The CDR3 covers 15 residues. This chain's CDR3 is CASSIDLPMNTEAFF. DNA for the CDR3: TGTGCCAGTAGTATAGATCTACCGATGAACACTGAAGCTTTCTTT.

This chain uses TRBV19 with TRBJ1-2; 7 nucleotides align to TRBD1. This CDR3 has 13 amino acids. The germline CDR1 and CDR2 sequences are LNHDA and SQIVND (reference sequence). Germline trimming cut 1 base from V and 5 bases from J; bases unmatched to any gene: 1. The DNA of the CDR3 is TGTGCCAGTAGTATAGGGACAGGATATGGCTACACCTTC. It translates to CASSIGTGYGYTF. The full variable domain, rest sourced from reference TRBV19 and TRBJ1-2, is DGGITQSPKYLFRKEGQNVTLSCEQNLNHDAMYWYRQDPGQGLRLIYYSQIVNDFQKGDIAEGYSVSREKKESFPLTVTSAQKNPTAFYLCASSIGTGYGYTFGSGTRLTVV.

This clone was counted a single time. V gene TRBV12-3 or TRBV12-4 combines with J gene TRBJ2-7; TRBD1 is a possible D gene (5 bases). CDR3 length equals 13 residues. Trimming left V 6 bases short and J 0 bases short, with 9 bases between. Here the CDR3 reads CASSPTDSYEQYF. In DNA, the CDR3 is TGTGCCAGCAGCCCGACAGACTCCTACGAGCAGTACTTC.

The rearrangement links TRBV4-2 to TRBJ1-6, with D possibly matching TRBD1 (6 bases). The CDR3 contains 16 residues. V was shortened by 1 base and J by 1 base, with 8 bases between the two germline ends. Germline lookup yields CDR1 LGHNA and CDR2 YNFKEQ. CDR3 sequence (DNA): TGTGCCAGCAGCCAAGTACAGGGTTCCTATAATTCACCCCTCCACTTT. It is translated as CASSQVQGSYNSPLHF.

The DNA of the CDR3 is TGCGCCAGCAGCAGCGGACAGGGAAGAGTTACAGTGAACACTGAAGCTTTCTTT. Protein product: CASSSGQGRVTVNTEAFF. J is TRBJ1-1 and V is TRBV5-1; 8 nucleotides line up with TRBD1. The CDR3 covers 18 residues. The V and J ends lost 4 bases and 0 bases, in that order; junction bases with no gene match: 14. The germline gives CDR1 SGHRS, CDR2 YFSETQ.

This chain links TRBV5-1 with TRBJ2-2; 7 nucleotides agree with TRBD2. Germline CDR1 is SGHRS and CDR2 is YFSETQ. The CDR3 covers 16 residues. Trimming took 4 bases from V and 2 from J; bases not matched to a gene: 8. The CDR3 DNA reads TGCGCCAGCAGCCCCCCGGGGGGTAGAAACACCGGGGAGCTGTTTTTT. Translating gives CASSPPGGRNTGELFF.

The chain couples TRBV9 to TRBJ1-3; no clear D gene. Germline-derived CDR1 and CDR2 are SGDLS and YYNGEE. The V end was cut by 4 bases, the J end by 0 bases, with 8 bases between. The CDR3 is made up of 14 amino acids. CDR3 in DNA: TGTGCCAGCAGCCAACGGGACTCTGGAAACACCATATATTTT. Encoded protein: CASSQRDSGNTIYF.

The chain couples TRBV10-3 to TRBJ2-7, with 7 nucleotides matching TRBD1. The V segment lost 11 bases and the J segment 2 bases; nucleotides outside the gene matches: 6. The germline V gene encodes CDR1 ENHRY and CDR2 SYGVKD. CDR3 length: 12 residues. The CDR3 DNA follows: TGTGCCGTAGCCGGGACAGCCTACGAGCAGTACTTC. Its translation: CAVAGTAYEQYF.